This TCR beta chain was sequenced for a study of blood T cells in healthy people across ages. Collection of 8.5 to 10 milliliters of peripheral blood was performed for each donor. Sample-barcoded 5' priming and a J-beta primer mix drove a second PCR of about 7 to 12 cycles. MiXCR, run by TCRdb on the 5' RACE reads, gives a single entry per CDR3 protein. The data show around 700,000 distinct CDR3 sequences, with 20% to 30% seen just once and roughly a tenth held by the top ten. These data were also filed under a second study, of T cells of mothers and their children. That study reports: Each mother yielded more than 9 million TCR beta CDR3 reads. Each child yielded some 3 million reads. Inherited differences only slightly affect thymic shaping of TCR recombination output.

The TCR sequence derives from a boy aged 10-17 years in good health. The sample consisted of blood.

This chain's CDR3 is CASSEATGVQETQYF. DNA of the CDR3: TGTGCCAGCAGCGAGGCAACGGGTGTCCAAGAGACCCAGTACTTC. The chain employs TRBV7-2 and TRBJ2-5; D is undetermined. The CDR3 is made up of 15 amino acids. Trimming stripped 5 bases from V and 1 base from J, with 14 bases between. The germline V gene encodes CDR1 SGHTA and CDR2 FQGNSA.